Shown below are 30 T cell receptor beta chains from a single sample sequenced in a study of T cells in Graves' hyperthyroidism and ophthalmopathy. The investigators amplified TCR beta CDR3 regions from RNA transcripts. Primed by the HTBI set, a first-round RT-PCR was run on the TCR CDR3. TCRdb recomputed calls from the multiplex PCR reads with MiXCR, one row per CDR3 protein. Among roughly 290,000 distinct CDR3 sequences listed, approximately 13% were seen once. The sample taken for sequencing was blood. These receptors came from a woman between 40 and 55 years old with Graves' hyperthyroidism.

The sample holds many counts of this clonotype. The chain employs TRBV6-1 and TRBJ2-5; 9 nucleotides agree with TRBD2. The CDR3 contains 16 residues. The ends lost 5 bases at V and 5 bases at J; junction bases unmatched: 12. CDR1 and CDR2 (germline): MNHNS, SASEGT. The CDR3 sequence: CASSSFRIAGVETQYF. The DNA of the CDR3 is TGTGCCAGCAGTAGTTTCAGGATAGCGGGAGTTGAGACCCAGTACTTC.

In DNA form, the CDR3 reads TGTGCCAGTACCCCACGGGGAGCGGGAGCCGGGGATACGCAGTATTTT. Residues: CASTPRGAGAGDTQYF. The J gene is TRBJ2-3, the V gene TRBV19; the match to TRBD2 covers 8 bases. Germline-derived CDR1 and CDR2 are LNHDA and SQIVND (reference sequence). The J segment lost 6 bases and the V segment lost 7 bases, leaving 15 bases of the junction unmatched. The CDR3 spans 16 residues.

The rearrangement uses TRBV9 and TRBJ2-7; 8 positions match TRBD2. Germline CDR1 is SGDLS and CDR2 is YYNGEE. CDR3 length: 16 residues. Trimming removed 0 bases from V and 0 bases from J; junction bases left unmatched: 5. CDR3 amino acids: CASSVEPREGSYEQYF. CDR3 nucleotides: TGTGCCAGCAGCGTAGAACCCCGGGAGGGCTCCTACGAGCAGTACTTC.

This clonotype was detected many times. J is TRBJ1-5 and V is TRBV6-1; tentatively, D is TRBD1 (6 bases). The germline V gene has CDR1 MNHNS and CDR2 SASEGT. The CDR3 consists of 12 residues. V lost 7 bases and J 5 bases, leaving 9 bases between the germline ends. CDR3 sequence: CASTGGHQPQHF. Written as DNA, the CDR3 is TGTGCCAGCACGGGGGGCCATCAGCCCCAGCATTTT.

At least ten counts were recorded for this clonotype. V is TRBV10-3 and J is TRBJ1-2; D uncertain. Trimming took 10 bases from V and 5 from J, leaving 20 bases between them. The CDR3 runs 14 residues. The germline V gene encodes CDR1 ENHRY and CDR2 SYGVKD. CDR3 nucleotides: TGTGCCACCACCGACGGACGCGGACCGTATGGCTACACCTTC. This encodes CATTDGRGPYGYTF.

The CDR3 coding sequence is TGTGCCAGCAGCGTGGGACAGGGTGGGTTCTACGAGCAGTACTTC. This translates into CASSVGQGGFYEQYF. The V gene is TRBV9, the J gene TRBJ2-7; TRBD1 matches at 9 bases. Germline trimming cut 2 bases from V and 3 bases from J; bases unmatched to any gene: 6. The CDR3 is made up of 15 amino acids. CDR1 and CDR2 (germline): SGDLS, YYNGEE.

The rearrangement joins TRBV28 to TRBJ2-3; 7 nucleotides agree with TRBD2. The CDR3 consists of 16 residues. V was pared by 1 base and J by 3 bases, with 7 bases of the junction left unmatched. CDR1 is MDHEN, CDR2 SYDVKM, per germline. The CDR3 nucleotides read TGTGCCAGCAGTTTATCCGGGGAGGGCCTTACAGATACGCAGTATTTT. Protein: CASSLSGEGLTDTQYF.

This clonotype was observed at least ten times. This CDR3 is CASSPSGRGQYF. CDR3 coding DNA: TGTGCCAGCAGCCCTAGCGGGAGGGGGCAGTATTTT. The V and J genes are TRBV5-8 and TRBJ2-3; 12 nucleotides line up with TRBD2. Looked up from germline, CDR1 is SGHTS and CDR2 is YDEGEE. Losses at the gene ends were 4 bases for V and 11 bases for J; bases not matched to a gene: 2. The CDR3 totals 12 residues.

In this sample, this clonotype turned up many times. This chain uses TRBV5-1 with TRBJ1-2; D is ambiguous. The CDR3 contains 13 residues. Germline loops: CDR1 SGHRS, CDR2 YFSETQ. With 4 bases removed from V and 0 bases from J, the gap between germline ends came to 7 bases. DNA for the CDR3: TGCGCCAGCAGCCCCACAGCTAACTATGGCTACACCTTC. Amino acid sequence: CASSPTANYGYTF.

There are many counts of this clonotype. V usage is TRBV5-4 and J usage is TRBJ1-1, with D possibly being TRBD1 (6 bases). Deletions cut 5 bases from V and 5 bases from J, with 13 bases between. The germline gives CDR1 SGHNT, CDR2 YYREEE (reference sequence). The CDR3 runs to 13 residues. As DNA, the CDR3 is TGTGCCAGCAGACTCCAGGGGAGGACTGAAGCTTTCTTT. Its translation: CASRLQGRTEAFF.

In this sample, this clonotype turned up many times. The chain is built from TRBV7-9 and TRBJ1-1; D is unresolved. Germline CDR1 is SEHNR and CDR2 is FQNEAQ (reference sequence). Trimming shortened V by 4 bases and J by 6 bases, and 9 bases separated the two germline ends. This CDR3 contains 12 residues. Here the CDR3 reads CASSSVRAEAFF. CDR3 in DNA: TGTGCCAGCAGCTCAGTACGCGCTGAAGCTTTCTTT.

This clonotype has at least ten counts. The junction and the germline gene differ at one end; a read error may be behind it. The J gene is TRBJ2-7, the V gene TRBV7-7; 8 bases agree with TRBD2. This CDR3 is 16 amino acids long. Germline CDR1 reads SSHAT; CDR2 reads FNYEAQ (reference sequence). DNA for the CDR3: TGTGCTAGCAGCTTGAGGCCGACTAGCGTTCTACTCGAGCAGTACTTC. This translates into CASSLRPTSVLLEQYF. The entire variable domain, with the rest obtained from reference TRBV7-7 and TRBJ2-7, is as follows: GAGVSQSPRYKVTKRGQDVTLRCDPISSHATLYWYQQALGQGPEFLTYFNYEAQPDKSGLPSDRFSAERPEGSISTLTIQRTEQRDSAMYRCASSLRPTSVLLEQYFGPGTRLTVT.

This clonotype has ten or more counts. The rearrangement joins TRBV3-1 to TRBJ1-1, with D tentatively TRBD1 (6 bases). There are 14 residues in the CDR3. The V and J ends lost 1 base and 4 bases respectively, with 10 bases between them. Germline V gene lookup returns CDR1 LGHDT and CDR2 YNNKEL (reference sequence). This chain's CDR3 is CASSQGGGGTEAFF. CDR3 nucleotide sequence: TGTGCCAGCAGCCAAGGAGGGGGTGGCACTGAAGCTTTCTTT.

J is TRBJ1-6 and V is TRBV5-1; D perhaps matches TRBD1 (5 bases). Germline loops: CDR1 SGHRS, CDR2 YFSETQ. Trimming pared 5 bases from V and 7 bases from J, leaving 19 bases between. This CDR3 contains 16 residues. CDR3 sequence: CASSPTSGTDNSPLHF. The DNA for the CDR3 is TGCGCCAGCAGTCCGACTTCCGGGACTGACAATTCACCCCTCCACTTT. Drawing the rest from reference TRBV5-1 and TRBJ1-6, the complete variable domain is KAGVTQTPRYLIKTRGQQVTLSCSPISGHRSVSWYQQTPGQGLQFLFEYFSETQRNKGNFPGRFSGRQFSNSRSEMNVSTLELGDSALYLCASSPTSGTDNSPLHFGNGTRLTVT.

Turning to this clonotype: This sequence may be a read error, since a much larger clone differs from it by one base. The chain uses TRBV18 and TRBJ2-3; D is unclear. Germline V gene data show CDR1 as KGHSH and CDR2 as LQKENI. The CDR3 runs to 13 residues. The V gene lost 2 bases and the J gene lost 8 bases, with 11 bases spanning the gap. The CDR3 reads CASSPESGPTQYF. The CDR3 region has the DNA TGTGCCAGCTCACCAGAAAGTGGGCCTACGCAGTATTTT.

This chain connects TRBV5-1 to TRBJ2-2; 13 bases are shared with TRBD2. J was trimmed by 3 bases and V by 5 bases; bases with no gene match: 10. The CDR3 runs to 18 residues. The germline gives CDR1 SGHRS, CDR2 YFSETQ. The CDR3 loop is CASSWGLAGPADTGELFF. In nucleotides, the CDR3 is TGCGCCAGCAGTTGGGGACTAGCGGGGCCCGCAGACACCGGGGAGCTGTTTTTT.

This clonotype was seen a handful of times. The chain carries TRBV10-3 and TRBJ1-1; TRBD1 aligns across 11 bases. The CDR3 is made up of 14 amino acids. The V segment lost 7 bases and the J segment 4 bases; nucleotides outside the gene matches: 5. CDR1 is ENHRY, CDR2 SYGVKD, per germline. The CDR3 loop is CAITGQGASTEAFF. CDR3 bases: TGTGCCATCACCGGACAGGGGGCGAGCACTGAAGCTTTCTTT.

The chain has TRBV6-1 and TRBJ1-6, with D possibly matching TRBD1 (6 bases). With 4 bases removed from V and 10 bases from J, the gap between germline ends came to 26 bases. The CDR3 contains 18 residues. Per the germline V gene, CDR1 is MNHNS and CDR2 is SASEGT. The chain's CDR3 is CASSARGQGPSFFSPLHF. In DNA, the CDR3 is TGTGCCAGCAGTGCACGGGGGCAGGGCCCTTCTTTTTTCTCACCCCTCCACTTT.

There are many counts of this clonotype. The V call is TRBV7-2, the J call TRBJ2-1; 7 positions match TRBD2. In germline, CDR1 is SGHTA, CDR2 FQGNSA. V gave up 3 bases and J gave up 6 bases; unmatched junction bases: 5. The CDR3 contains 14 residues. Here the CDR3 reads CASSLAGASNEQFF. CDR3 DNA: TGTGCCAGCAGCTTGGCGGGAGCTAGCAATGAGCAGTTCTTC. Variable domain in full (rest from reference TRBV7-2 and TRBJ2-1): GAGVSQSPSNKVTEKGKDVELRCDPISGHTALYWYRQSLGQGLEFLIYFQGNSAPDKSGLPSDRFSAERTGGSVSTLTIQRTQQEDSAVYLCASSLAGASNEQFFGPGTRLTVL.

This clonotype was counted between two and nine times. The chain recombines TRBV19 with TRBJ1-1, with 7 bases that match TRBD1. Germline trimming cut 5 bases from V and 10 bases from J; bases unmatched to any gene: 4. The CDR3 is made up of 11 amino acids. CDR1 is LNHDA, CDR2 SQIVND, per germline (reference sequence). The CDR3 DNA reads as TGTGCCAGTAGTCTAGGGGGCTCAGCTTTCTTT. This sequence encodes CASSLGGSAFF.

This clonotype came up many times. The V gene is TRBV3-1, the J gene TRBJ1-3; D ambiguous. CDR3 size: 14 residues. Germline V gives CDR1 LGHDT, CDR2 YNNKEL (reference sequence). Between the trimmed V and J ends, which lost 2 bases and 0 bases, there was a span of 5 bases. The CDR3 is CASSQIRSGNTIYF. CDR3 nucleotide sequence: TGTGCCAGCAGCCAAATTCGCTCTGGAAACACCATATATTTT.

This clonotype appeared once. V is TRBV10-3 and J is TRBJ1-1; maybe TRBD1 (5 bases). Germline assignment: CDR1 ENHRY and CDR2 SYGVKD. This CDR3 comprises 16 residues. The V end was cut by 0 bases, the J end by 0 bases, with 11 bases between. The CDR3 sequence is CAISESREQVNTEAFF. CDR3 nucleotides: TGTGCCATCAGTGAGTCGCGGGAACAGGTGAACACTGAAGCTTTCTTT.

This clonotype was detected ten times or more. The rearrangement joins TRBV29-1 to TRBJ1-4; D is unresolved. CDR3 length: 12 residues. V lost 7 bases to trimming and J lost 3 bases, with 9 bases between them. Germline CDR1 SQVTM, CDR2 ANQGSEA. CDR3 protein: CSARIPNEKLFF. The CDR3 nucleotides are TGCAGCGCAAGAATCCCTAATGAAAAACTGTTTTTT.

As to this clonotype: The junction departs from germline at one end; a sequencing error may be responsible. The chain couples TRBV10-3 to TRBJ1-3; D not certain. This CDR3 is built from 15 residues. CDR1 ENHRY and CDR2 SYGVKD come from the germline V gene. CDR3 sequence (DNA): TGTACCATCAGTGATCCCAGCAACTCTGGAAACACCATATATTTT. Its protein is CTISDPSNSGNTIYF.

In this sample, this clonotype turned up many times. The chain uses TRBV7-9 and TRBJ2-1; 7 bases agree with TRBD2. CDR1 is SEHNR, CDR2 FQNEAQ, per germline (reference sequence). J lost 3 bases, V lost 6 bases, and 8 bases had no gene match. The CDR3 has 15 amino acids. In DNA, the CDR3 is TGTGCCAGCAGAAAGAGGACTAGTGGCTACAATGAGCAGTTCTTC. It yields the protein CASRKRTSGYNEQFF.

Many counts were recorded for this clonotype. This rearrangement joins TRBV2 to TRBJ2-5; 9 positions match TRBD2. This CDR3 has 15 amino acids. Germline loops: CDR1 SNHLY, CDR2 FYNNEI. V shed 6 bases, J shed 2 bases, and the junction held 7 bases outside the gene matches. The DNA for the CDR3 is TGTGCCAGCAGGCAACAACTAGCGGGTCAAGAGACCCAGTACTTC. Translated, it gives CASRQQLAGQETQYF.

This clonotype has just a few counts. J is TRBJ1-1 and V is TRBV6-5; D not resolved. CDR3 length: 13 amino acids. Germline CDR1 MNHEY, CDR2 SVGAGI. V gave up 0 bases and J gave up 6 bases, with 8 bases separating them. The CDR3 region is CASSYSGRSEAFF. The CDR3 region has the DNA TGTGCCAGCAGTTACTCGGGGAGGTCTGAAGCTTTCTTT.

The V and J genes are TRBV24-1 and TRBJ2-2; D gene uncertain. Germline CDR1 and CDR2: KGHDR and SFDVKD. V was clipped by 3 bases and J by 1 base, with 8 bases between them. CDR3 length: 15 amino acids. CDR3 nucleotides: TGTGCCACCAGTGATCCGTCCAAGAACACCGGGGAGCTGTTTTTT. Amino acid sequence: CATSDPSKNTGELFF.

The chain recombines TRBV20-1 with TRBJ2-2; TRBD1 agrees at 8 bases. The CDR3 contains 15 residues. Losses at the gene ends were 3 bases for V and 8 bases for J; bases not matched to a gene: 11. Germline V lookup: CDR1 DFQATT, CDR2 SNEGSKA (reference sequence). CDR3 bases: TGCAGTGCTAGGCCTGCGTCAGGGGGCATGGGGGAGCTGTTTTTT. Amino acids: CSARPASGGMGELFF.

This clonotype was picked up a small number of times. The CDR3 region has the DNA TGTGCCAGCAGCGTGGACAGCCAGATCCGTGGCTACACCTTC. Protein product: CASSVDSQIRGYTF. The chain links TRBV9 to TRBJ1-2; possible D gene TRBD1, 6 bases. V was clipped by 2 bases and J by 7 bases, with 15 bases between them. There are 14 residues in the CDR3. CDR1 is SGDLS and CDR2 is YYNGEE in the germline V gene. Drawing the rest from reference TRBV9 and TRBJ1-2, the complete variable domain is DSGVTQTPKHLITATGQRVTLRCSPRSGDLSVYWYQQSLDQGLQFLIQYYNGEERAKGNILERFSAQQFPDLHSELNLSSLELGDSALYFCASSVDSQIRGYTFGSGTRLTVV.